The 27 T cell receptor beta chains below come from one sample, sequenced in a study of early T cells in non-severe SARS-CoV-2 infection. TCRdb analysed the 5' RACE reads with MiXCR anew, one entry per CDR3 protein. This table holds 45,000 to 60,000 distinct CDR3 sequences, more than 7.5% found once. The specimen was whole blood. All receptors come from an adult who was a healthcare worker with PCR-confirmed SARS-CoV-2 infection or an uninfected control (not recorded which).

The CDR3 coding sequence is TGTGCCAGCTCACGGGCTATGAGGAATCAGCCCCAGCATTTT. It codes for CASSRAMRNQPQHF. The rearrangement joins TRBV18 to TRBJ1-5, with D hard to call. V lost 4 bases and J 4 bases, leaving 11 bases between the germline ends. Germline CDR1 and CDR2: KGHSH and LQKENI. This CDR3 contains 14 residues.

This sequence joins TRBV20-1 and TRBJ1-2; D not resolved. V was shortened by 1 base and J by 0 bases, with 6 bases between the two germline ends. The germline CDR1 and CDR2 sequences are DFQATT and SNEGSKA (reference sequence). The length of the CDR3 is 13 residues. Written as DNA, the CDR3 is TGCAGTGCTAGAGCTACGGCTAACTATGGCTACACCTTC. Translation: CSARATANYGYTF.

This clonotype turned up a few times. This rearrangement joins TRBV19 to TRBJ2-7; D may be TRBD1 or TRBD2 (5 bases each). This CDR3 has 13 residues. V was pared by 4 bases and J by 5 bases, with 12 bases between. Germline V gene sequence: CDR1 LNHDA, CDR2 SQIVND (reference sequence). CDR3 protein: CASSTTRQNEQYF. In nucleotides, the CDR3 is TGTGCCAGTAGTACAACTAGACAGAACGAGCAGTACTTC.

By share, this clonotype ranks as medium-sized (0.01 to 0.1%). The genes are TRBV28 and TRBJ2-7; TRBD1 aligns across 7 bases. V lost 5 bases to trimming and J lost 0 bases; unmatched junction nucleotides: 10. The CDR3 contains 16 residues. The V gene's germline CDR1 is MDHEN and CDR2 SYDVKM. The CDR3 region has the DNA TGTGCCAGCAGTCCCGCATGGACAGGAAGCTCCTACGAGCAGTACTTC. It yields the protein CASSPAWTGSSYEQYF.

This clonotype has more than one count but fewer than ten. The chain combines TRBV19 with TRBJ1-5, with D tentatively TRBD1 (6 bases). The CDR3 spans 15 residues. In germline, CDR1 is LNHDA, CDR2 SQIVND (reference sequence). Trimming removed 3 bases from V and 2 bases from J, with 11 bases in between. The CDR3 is CASSITGLGNQPQHF. Here the CDR3 DNA reads TGTGCCAGTAGTATTACAGGGCTTGGCAATCAGCCCCAGCATTTT.

This clonotype was counted many times. The rearrangement links TRBV7-6 to TRBJ2-6, with 8 bases lining up with TRBD2. Germline CDR1 reads SGHVS; CDR2 reads FNYEAQ. V shed 5 bases and J 0 bases; nucleotides not matched to a gene: 6. The CDR3 extends over 17 amino acids. The CDR3, as DNA: TGTGCCAGCAGCCGTGCGGGGGGCAGCTCTGGGGCCAACGTCCTGACTTTC. It translates to CASSRAGGSSGANVLTF.

The V gene is TRBV3-1, the J gene TRBJ1-2, with D tentatively TRBD1 (5 bases). V lost 4 bases to trimming and J lost 5 bases, with 23 bases between them. Germline V gene data show CDR1 as LGHDT and CDR2 as YNNKEL (reference sequence). The CDR3 has 17 amino acids. CDR3 DNA: TGTGCCAGCAGCCCAAGACGGATTTCAGGGAATAGGTATGGCTACACCTTC. This sequence encodes CASSPRRISGNRYGYTF.

This clonotype appeared many times. This chain uses TRBV2 with TRBJ1-1, with 7 positions matching TRBD1. Germline CDR1 is SNHLY and CDR2 is FYNNEI. The CDR3 contains 13 residues. V was pared by 7 bases and J by 6 bases, with 8 bases of the junction left unmatched. The CDR3 sequence: CASTLQGWAEAFF. The CDR3 bases are TGTGCCAGCACCTTACAGGGGTGGGCTGAAGCTTTCTTT.

The chain has TRBV28 and TRBJ2-1, with TRBD1 identical over 7 bases. Trimming removed 6 bases from V and 8 bases from J; junction bases left unmatched: 7. CDR3 length: 13 residues. CDR1 and CDR2 (germline): MDHEN, SYDVKM. CDR3 sequence: CASSPDRAHEQFF. CDR3 coding DNA: TGTGCCAGCAGCCCCGACAGGGCACATGAGCAGTTCTTC.

This clonotype is labeled medium-sized (0.01 to 0.1%). V usage is TRBV11-2 and J usage is TRBJ2-1; no clear D. CDR3 length: 12 amino acids. CDR1 and CDR2 from the germline V gene are SGHAT and FQNNGV. The V end lost 5 bases, the J end lost 6 bases, and 8 bases lay between the germline ends. Here the CDR3 DNA reads TGTGCCAGCAGCCTAACCCGCAATGAGCAGTTCTTC. Residues: CASSLTRNEQFF.

This clonotype showed up many times. The V call is TRBV29-1, the J call TRBJ2-3, with D tentatively TRBD2 (7 bases). The CDR3 is made up of 13 amino acids. Per germline, CDR1 SQVTM and CDR2 ANQGSEA. Trimming stripped 8 bases from V and 1 base from J, with 13 bases between. The CDR3 sequence is CSLGEGGTDTQYF. CDR3 bases: TGCAGCCTTGGGGAGGGGGGCACAGATACGCAGTATTTT.

This clonotype has only a few counts. The chain has TRBV5-6 and TRBJ1-6; D is possibly TRBD1 (5 bases). Germline CDR1 reads SGHDT; CDR2 reads YYEEEE. The CDR3 runs 15 residues. Trimming removed 2 bases from V and 5 bases from J, with 11 bases in between. The CDR3 region has the DNA TGTGCCAGCAGCTTTGGGGGGGTAGATAATTCACCCCTCCACTTT. Its protein is CASSFGGVDNSPLHF.

In this sample, this clonotype turned up many times. V usage is TRBV4-2 and J usage is TRBJ1-3; D unclear. Germline-derived CDR1 and CDR2 are LGHNA and YNFKEQ. The CDR3 loop spans 16 amino acids. The V gene lost 1 base and the J gene lost 4 bases, with 14 bases spanning the gap. CDR3 residues: CASSQVEGKIGNTIYF. DNA for the CDR3: TGTGCCAGCAGCCAAGTCGAGGGAAAAATCGGAAACACCATATATTTT.

In this sample, this clonotype turned up a few times. The chain joins TRBV12-3 or TRBV12-4 to TRBJ1-5; 9 bases map to TRBD1. V shed 5 bases and J 1 base; nucleotides not matched to a gene: 15. The CDR3 has 19 amino acids. CDR3 nucleotide sequence: TGTGCCAGCAGTCCCCCGGGACAGGGACTAATCGGGAGCAATCAGCCCCAGCATTTT. Amino acids: CASSPPGQGLIGSNQPQHF.

To note about this clonotype: A single base separates this from a much larger clone, so it may be a read error. The rearrangement uses TRBV4-2 and TRBJ1-1; possibly TRBD1 for D (5 bases). Germline-derived CDR1 and CDR2 are LGHNA and YNFKEQ. The CDR3 sequence is 13 residues long. The CDR3 is CASSQQGNTEALF. The CDR3, as DNA: TGTGCCAGCAGCCAACAGGGTAACACTGAAGCTCTCTTT.

This clonotype was found a few times. The gene calls are TRBV5-4 and TRBJ2-3, with 11 bases identical to TRBD2. The CDR3 totals 16 residues. V dropped 4 bases and J dropped 4; count of bases not matched to a gene: 8. Per the germline V gene, CDR1 is SGHNT and CDR2 is YYREEE (reference sequence). DNA for the CDR3: TGTGCCAGCAGCGTAGAACTAGCGGGAGCGGCAGATACGCAGTATTTT. Its protein is CASSVELAGAADTQYF.

In this sample, this clonotype turned up a few times. The J gene is TRBJ2-7, the V gene TRBV28, with D perhaps TRBD1 or TRBD2 (5 bases each). Germline assignment: CDR1 MDHEN and CDR2 SYDVKM. The V and J ends lost 7 bases and 3 bases respectively, with 13 bases between them. This CDR3 contains 13 residues. The CDR3 here is CASTTGPSYEQYF. The CDR3 DNA reads TGTGCCAGCACAACGGGACCGAGCTACGAGCAGTACTTC.

This clonotype has ten or more counts. The gene calls are TRBV7-3 and TRBJ2-3; D gene ambiguous. With 2 bases removed from V and 1 base from J, the gap between germline ends came to 4 bases. CDR1 and CDR2 from the germline V gene are SGHTA and FQGTGA. There are 13 residues in the CDR3. DNA of the CDR3: TGTGCCAGCAGCTTAGACCGCACAGATACGCAGTATTTT. Encoded protein: CASSLDRTDTQYF.

This clonotype was observed many times. The chain employs TRBV29-1 and TRBJ2-3; D unclear. Trimming removed 8 bases at V and 2 bases at J, with 5 bases between. The CDR3 is made up of 10 amino acids. The V gene's germline CDR1 is SQVTM and CDR2 ANQGSEA. DNA of the CDR3: TGCAGCTCCAACACAGATACGCAGTATTTT. Translated, it gives CSSNTDTQYF.

This clonotype appeared a few times. As DNA, the CDR3 is TGTGCCAGCAGCCGATCGACTAGCGGAAGCTCCTACGAGCAGTACTTC. Its translation: CASSRSTSGSSYEQYF. The gene calls are TRBV6-5 and TRBJ2-7; the match to TRBD2 covers 9 bases. From germline, CDR1 is MNHEY and CDR2 SVGAGI. The CDR3 spans 16 residues. V lost 6 bases to trimming and J lost 0 bases; unmatched junction nucleotides: 9.

The V call is TRBV5-6, the J call TRBJ1-2, with D hard to call. The germline V gene encodes CDR1 SGHDT and CDR2 YYEEEE. The CDR3 is 14 residues long. V was cut by 4 bases and J by 4 bases, with 14 bases left in between. Written as DNA, the CDR3 is TGTGCCAGCAGCGCCCTCGACCGTACCTATGGCTACACCTTC. The encoded protein is CASSALDRTYGYTF.

This chain connects TRBV5-5 to TRBJ2-4; D is ambiguous. The CDR3 has 15 amino acids. V was pared by 4 bases and J by 7 bases, with 18 bases between. In germline, CDR1 is SGHKS, CDR2 YYEKEE (reference sequence). CDR3 DNA sequence: TGTGCCAGCAGCCCAAGAACGCCCGCCGAGAACATTCAGTACTTC. Its translation is CASSPRTPAENIQYF.

This clonotype was counted only a few times. The chain combines TRBV19 with TRBJ2-1; the match to TRBD2 covers 10 bases. This CDR3 contains 15 residues. V lost 5 bases, J lost 6 bases, and 7 bases stayed unmatched. Per the germline V gene, CDR1 is LNHDA and CDR2 is SQIVND (reference sequence). The CDR3 nucleotides are TGTGCCAGTAGTTCCGGGGTAGCGGGGGGCAATGAGCAGTTCTTC. It translates to CASSSGVAGGNEQFF.

V gene TRBV20-1 combines with J gene TRBJ2-7, with D uncertain. The CDR3 has 12 residues. Germline V lookup: CDR1 DFQATT, CDR2 SNEGSKA (reference sequence). With 3 bases removed from V and 3 bases from J, the gap between germline ends came to 9 bases. CDR3 nucleotides: TGCAGTGCTAGTATTGCAGGCTACGAGCAGTACTTC. Its translation: CSASIAGYEQYF.

This clonotype has just a few counts. V gene TRBV6-6 combines with J gene TRBJ2-2; D is unclear. From germline, CDR1 is MNHNY and CDR2 SVGAGI (reference sequence). Trimming left V 7 bases short and J 4 bases short, with 7 bases between. The CDR3 has 12 residues. CDR3: CASTFVTGELFF. In DNA, the CDR3 is TGTGCCAGCACCTTTGTCACCGGGGAGCTGTTTTTT.

This clonotype was observed a handful of times. This chain uses TRBV11-2 with TRBJ2-5; D possibly corresponds to TRBD1 (6 bases). CDR1 is SGHAT and CDR2 is FQNNGV in the germline V gene. The CDR3 has 15 amino acids. V shed 5 bases and J shed 2 bases, with 15 bases lying between them. The CDR3 DNA follows: TGTGCCAGCAGCCCGAGACAGGCTCCTCAAGAGACCCAGTACTTC. Amino acid sequence: CASSPRQAPQETQYF.

This clonotype was recorded at least ten times. V and J are TRBV5-5 and TRBJ2-1, with 7 bases aligning to TRBD1. Germline V gene lookup returns CDR1 SGHKS and CDR2 YYEKEE (reference sequence). There are 16 residues in the CDR3. Trimming at V came to 0 bases and at J to 0 bases, leaving 3 bases not matched to a gene. The CDR3 DNA is TGTGCCAGCAGCTTGGGACAGGGAGCCTCCTACAATGAGCAGTTCTTC. It codes for CASSLGQGASYNEQFF.